This T cell receptor beta chain was sequenced for a study of regulatory T cells in long-lasting Graves disease. General observations from the study: Newly diagnosed Graves' patients exceeded persistent ones in TCR diversity.

iRepertoire HTBI primers and Arm-PCR of CDR3 regions built TCR beta libraries. TCRdb reprocessed the multiplex PCR reads with MiXCR, giving one entry per CDR3 protein. The table records some 450,000 distinct CDR3 sequences, about a sixth of them present only once. V was clipped by 0 bases and J by 3 bases, with 20 bases between them. The germline gives CDR1 DFQATT, CDR2 SNEGSKA (reference sequence). The CDR3 is 17 residues long. Note on this clonotype: Its antigen is not identified.

Regarding time point: newly diagnosed GD, antithyroid drugs for less than 3 months. PBMCs provided the RNA from which the TCR library was made. By American Thyroid Association guidelines, Graves' disease was diagnosed in the cohort. These data were likewise used in another study, on T cells in Graves' hyperthyroidism and ophthalmopathy. As that report states: Hyperthyroidism was newly diagnosed in patients aged 18 to 65 (duration under 2 months). Exclusion followed for patients with uncontrolled infection, other autoimmune disease, pregnancy or lactation.

The sequence came from a woman in her twenties or thirties with Graves disease. The chain has TRBV20-1 and TRBJ2-5; D might be TRBD2 (5 bases). The sequenced sample was peripheral blood mononuclear cells (PBMCs), obtained at new diagnosis, from a patient treated with antithyroid drugs. The CDR3, as DNA: TGCAGTGCTAGAGAACCCATTACCCGGACGGGGAAAGAGACCCAGTACTTC. Translation gives CSAREPITRTGKETQYF.